Described below is a single TCR beta chain sequence and its context. Its antigen is currently unknown. Random hexamers were used to reverse transcribe roughly 0.45 to 1 ug of RNA. Amplification of TCR beta CDR3 spanned 54 Vbeta and 13 Jbeta via immunoSEQ multiplex PCR. Each CDR3 protein gets one entry after TCRdb re-called the immunoSEQ multiplex PCR reads with MiXCR. The table records more than 130,000 distinct CDR3 sequences, 94% of them present only once. CDR1 is SEHNR, CDR2 FQNEAQ, per germline (reference sequence). The CDR3 extends over 12 amino acids. V trimming: 4 bases; J trimming: 7 bases; junction bases outside the gene matches: 1. This entry is derived from a study of CD8 T cells in Susac syndrome. Study results and caveats: It was acknowledged in the study that the number of individuals who were included in its TCR sequencing and HLA analysis was relatively small.

Sequencing targeted TCR beta in blood CD8+ and CD4+ T cells. Matching for age and sex applied to the controls, who were healthy donors. This sequence joins TRBV7-9 and TRBJ2-1; the match to TRBD1 covers 7 bases. The sequence was collected from a human donor in good health. The specimen was CD8+ T cells from PBMCs. DNA of the CDR3: TGTGCCAGCAGCTCGGGACAGAATGAGCAGTTCTTC. Translation: CASSSGQNEQFF.